Below, 31 T cell receptor beta chains from the same sample are listed, as sequenced in a study of T cell responses to AZD1222 COVID-19 vaccine. Clones were sequenced by immunoSEQ multiplex PCR, and TCRdb holds only the in-frame ones, with some missing. Of over 130,000 clones in the sample, 90% were seen once. The source material was peripheral blood, sampled 28 days after the second AZD1222 dose. The source is an adult who received the AZD1222 COVID-19 vaccine.

The rearrangement uses TRBV3-1 (or the pseudogene TRBV3-2) and TRBJ2-1, with 10 bases that match TRBD2. J was trimmed by 5 bases and V by 1 base; bases with no gene match: 5. Germline V lookup: CDR1 LGHDT, CDR2 YNNKEL (reference sequence). This CDR3 spans 16 amino acids. The CDR3 bases are TGTGCCAGCAGCCAAGGTCTAGCGGGAGTGCACAATGAGCAGTTCTTC. Translated: CASSQGLAGVHNEQFF.

The sample holds a few counts of this clone. The gene calls are TRBV5-6 and TRBJ1-2; D ambiguous. With 4 bases removed from V and 9 bases from J, the gap between germline ends came to 10 bases. The CDR3 length is 11 residues. Germline assignment: CDR1 SGHDT and CDR2 YYEEEE. CDR3 in amino acids: CASSQRRSYTF. The CDR3 DNA sequence: TGTGCCAGCAGCCAGAGGAGGAGCTACACCTTC.

The V gene is TRBV1, the J gene TRBJ2-1; TRBD1, the table's D call, lacks a check against the DNA. TRBV1 is a listed pseudogene. The CDR3 consists of 11 residues. This CDR3 reads CTSSTPREQFF. The CDR3 DNA is TGCACCAGCAGCACCCCCAGGGAGCAGTTCTTC.

The V and J genes are TRBV6-4 and TRBJ2-2, with TRBD2 as a possible D gene (6 bases). V lost 5 bases and J 4 bases, leaving 8 bases between the germline ends. CDR3 length equals 13 residues. Germline V gene sequence: CDR1 MRHNA, CDR2 SNTAGT. CDR3 loop: CASSTEGTGELFF. The CDR3 coding sequence is TGTGCCAGCAGTACGGAGGGCACCGGGGAGCTGTTTTTT.

The CDR3 region is CAISAIGNEQYF. In nucleotides, the CDR3 is TGTGCCATCAGTGCAATCGGGAACGAGCAGTACTTC. The genes are TRBV10-3 and TRBJ2-7; D possibly corresponds to TRBD2 (5 bases). Germline V gives CDR1 ENHRY, CDR2 SYGVKD. V shed 4 bases and J shed 5 bases, with 9 bases lying between them. This CDR3 region has 12 residues.

The chain uses TRBV12-5 and TRBJ2-7; D not resolved. CDR3 size: 11 residues. The V end was cut by 0 bases, the J end by 5 bases, with 2 bases between. CDR1 and CDR2 from the germline V gene are LGHNT and FRNRAP. The CDR3 region has the DNA TGTGCTAGTGGTTTGGTTGACGAGCAGTACTTC. It yields the protein CASGLVDEQYF.

Only a few counts were recorded for this clone. The chain employs TRBV12-2 and TRBJ1-5. TRBV12-2 represents a pseudogene. The CDR3 length is 17 residues. For the CDR3, the DNA is TGTGCAAGTCGCTCGGCCTTGGAGGACAATAGCAATCAGCCCCAGCATTTT. It translates to CASRSALEDNSNQPQHF.

The gene calls are TRBV29-1 and TRBJ1-3; TRBD1 matches at 9 bases. Germline lookup yields CDR1 SQVTM and CDR2 ANQGSEA. This CDR3 is 14 amino acids long. V lost 6 bases, J lost 2 bases, and 5 bases stayed unmatched. CDR3 residues: CSVVHRGPGNTIYF. The DNA of the CDR3 is TGCAGCGTCGTCCACAGGGGGCCTGGAAACACCATATATTTT.

This chain connects TRBV10-3 to TRBJ1-1; 7 nucleotides match TRBD1. CDR3 length: 14 amino acids. V shed 6 bases and J 1 base; nucleotides not matched to a gene: 5. CDR1 is ENHRY, CDR2 SYGVKD, per germline. The DNA of the CDR3 is TGTGCCATCAGCCCAGGGGGGGCGAACACTGAAGCTTTCTTT. Amino acid sequence: CAISPGGANTEAFF.

This clone was detected only a few times. The genes are TRBV10-2 and TRBJ2-7; TRBD2 aligns across 9 bases. Germline values: CDR1 WSHSY, CDR2 SAAADI. V lost 6 bases to trimming and J lost 4 bases; unmatched junction nucleotides: 19. This CDR3 comprises 18 residues. In DNA form, the CDR3 reads TGCGCCAGCAGGGAAGGGATATCACCGAGTAGCGGGAGTTACGAGCAGTACTTC. Translated: CASREGISPSSGSYEQYF.

The chain uses TRBV19 and TRBJ1-2; the match to TRBD1 covers 9 bases. V was clipped by 5 bases and J by 8 bases; unmatched bases: 9. The CDR3 length is 14 residues. CDR1 and CDR2 from the germline V gene are LNHDA and SQIVND (reference sequence). The CDR3 bases are TGTGCCAGTAGTTTCGTACAGGGGGCGAAAGGCTACACCTTC. Translation gives CASSFVQGAKGYTF. Combining the CDR3 with reference TRBV19 and TRBJ1-2 gives the whole variable domain DGGITQSPKYLFRKEGQNVTLSCEQNLNHDAMYWYRQDPGQGLRLIYYSQIVNDFQKGDIAEGYSVSREKKESFPLTVTSAQKNPTAFYLCASSFVQGAKGYTFGSGTRLTVV.

In this sample, this clone turned up once. The chain joins TRBV27 to TRBJ1-2, with 7 bases identical to TRBD1. CDR3 length: 14 residues. Germline V CDR1 and CDR2: MNHEY, SMNVEV (reference sequence). V lost 3 bases, J lost 6 bases, and 7 bases stayed unmatched. CDR3: CASSFLTGSHGYTF. In DNA, the CDR3 is TGTGCCAGCAGTTTCTTGACAGGGTCCCATGGCTACACCTTC.

V and J are TRBV28 and TRBJ1-2; D is possibly TRBD1 (5 bases). Per germline, CDR1 MDHEN and CDR2 SYDVKM. Trimming pared 7 bases from V and 8 bases from J, leaving 17 bases between. This CDR3 contains 13 residues. The DNA for the CDR3 is TGTGCCAGCATTCGGGGTCAGGGCTACGGCTACACCTTC. Amino acids: CASIRGQGYGYTF.

The chain uses TRBV24-1 and TRBJ2-3, with a possible D match to TRBD1 (6 bases). CDR1 is KGHDR, CDR2 SFDVKD, per germline. The CDR3 is 15 residues long. The V gene lost 5 bases and the J gene lost 2 bases, with 13 bases spanning the gap. DNA of the CDR3: TGTGCCACCAGTGTGGGGGCGACAACCACAGATACGCAGTATTTT. Protein product: CATSVGATTTDTQYF.

The CDR3 sequence: CASSYAQGNQPQHF. CDR3 bases: TGTGCCAGCAGTTATGCGCAGGGTAATCAGCCCCAGCATTTT. The chain is built from TRBV6-5 and TRBJ1-5; possible D gene TRBD1, 5 bases. The CDR3 is 14 residues long. Trimming shortened V by 3 bases and J by 4 bases, and 10 bases separated the two germline ends. Germline V gives CDR1 MNHEY, CDR2 SVGAGI.

The V call is TRBV19, the J call TRBJ2-6; D remains ambiguous. The CDR3 is 14 amino acids. The V end was cut by 9 bases, the J end by 0 bases, with 9 bases between. The germline V gene has CDR1 LNHDA and CDR2 SQIVND (reference sequence). DNA of the CDR3: TGTGCCAGCCGAGCTCGCTCTGGGGCCAACGTCCTGACTTTC. This encodes CASRARSGANVLTF.

V gene TRBV6-5 combines with J gene TRBJ2-7; a possible D gene is TRBD1 (5 bases). The CDR3 sequence is 12 residues long. V lost 4 bases, J lost 4 bases, and 8 bases lay in between. Per germline, CDR1 MNHEY and CDR2 SVGAGI. CDR3 sequence: CASSSDRYEQYF. The CDR3 region has the DNA TGTGCCAGCAGTTCCGACAGATACGAGCAGTACTTC.

The V gene is TRBV4-1, the J gene TRBJ2-5, with D tentatively TRBD2 (6 bases). Trimming removed 1 base from V and 2 bases from J, with 8 bases in between. The length of the CDR3 is 14 residues. Germline loops: CDR1 MGHRA, CDR2 YSYEKL. CDR3 in amino acids: CASSQALAQETQYF. Here the CDR3 DNA reads TGCGCCAGCAGCCAAGCACTAGCTCAAGAGACCCAGTACTTC.

This clone was seen once. The V and J genes are TRBV7-9 and TRBJ2-2; 7 bases line up with TRBD1. Germline CDR1 is SEHNR and CDR2 is FQNEAQ (reference sequence). V dropped 6 bases and J dropped 7; count of bases not matched to a gene: 11. There are 15 residues in the CDR3. The CDR3: CASSLTGTAGGELFF. The CDR3 DNA sequence: TGTGCCAGCAGTCTAACCGGGACAGCTGGCGGGGAGCTGTTTTTT.

The V and J genes are TRBV19 and TRBJ2-1, with a possible D match to TRBD2 (5 bases). Trimming cost V 9 bases and J 7 bases, with 16 bases left between them. The CDR3 sequence is 13 residues long. Germline V gene data show CDR1 as LNHDA and CDR2 as SQIVND (reference sequence). The CDR3 here is CASGRRRKNEQFF. The DNA for the CDR3 is TGTGCCAGCGGAAGGAGGCGAAAGAATGAGCAGTTCTTC.

The CDR3 DNA reads TGTGCCAGCAGCTTGGCGGGCGGGGGCAGTCAGCCCCAGCATTTT. This translates into CASSLAGGGSQPQHF. The chain recombines TRBV5-5 with TRBJ1-5; possible D gene TRBD1, 6 bases. The CDR3 spans 15 residues. V was clipped by 0 bases and J by 6 bases, with 13 bases between them. Germline assignment: CDR1 SGHKS and CDR2 YYEKEE (reference sequence).

Only a few counts were recorded for this clone. The V gene is TRBV28, the J gene TRBJ2-5; a weak D match, TRBD1 (6 bases). Germline V lookup: CDR1 MDHEN, CDR2 SYDVKM. The CDR3 is made up of 13 amino acids. V was clipped by 9 bases and J by 2 bases, with 13 bases between them. The CDR3 sequence is CASSGQIQETQYF. For the CDR3, the DNA is TGTGCCAGTTCCGGACAGATTCAAGAGACCCAGTACTTC.

This clone was picked up a small number of times. This chain joins TRBV19 and TRBJ1-5, with a tentative D call TRBD1 (6 bases). V shed 5 bases and J shed 7 bases, with 12 bases lying between them. This CDR3 has 13 amino acids. Germline-derived CDR1 and CDR2 are LNHDA and SQIVND (reference sequence). This CDR3 is CASSLQGSQPQHF. The CDR3 DNA sequence: TGTGCCAGTAGTTTACAGGGATCCCAGCCCCAGCATTTT. The variable domain in full, with the rest retrieved from reference TRBV19 and TRBJ1-5, is DGGITQSPKYLFRKEGQNVTLSCEQNLNHDAMYWYRQDPGQGLRLIYYSQIVNDFQKGDIAEGYSVSREKKESFPLTVTSAQKNPTAFYLCASSLQGSQPQHFGDGTRLSIL.

The rearrangement uses TRBV7-9 and TRBJ2-3; 10 bases match TRBD2. V lost 1 base, J lost 5 bases, and 12 bases stayed unmatched. The CDR3 covers 18 residues. CDR1 and CDR2 (germline): SEHNR, FQNEAQ (reference sequence). CDR3: CASSLDRGLAAGGDTQYF. CDR3 bases: TGTGCCAGCAGCTTAGACCGCGGACTAGCGGCTGGGGGAGATACGCAGTATTTT.

This clone has more than one count but fewer than ten. The V call is TRBV18, the J call TRBJ1-5, with D possibly being TRBD1 (5 bases). From germline, CDR1 is KGHSH and CDR2 LQKENI. V shed 5 bases and J shed 7 bases, with 9 bases lying between them. This CDR3 comprises 12 residues. The CDR3 nucleotides read TGTGCCAGCTCAACGGGGGACCAGCCCCAGCATTTT. It encodes CASSTGDQPQHF.

V usage is TRBV2 and J usage is TRBJ2-2; 7 nucleotides match TRBD2. J lost 4 bases, V lost 6 bases, and 8 bases had no gene match. Germline loops: CDR1 SNHLY, CDR2 FYNNEI. CDR3 length equals 15 residues. CDR3 DNA: TGTGCCAGCAGGGGCCAGGGACTAAGCACCGGGGAGCTGTTTTTT. Residues: CASRGQGLSTGELFF.

V is TRBV4-2 and J is TRBJ1-2; D is ambiguous. The germline V and J ends were trimmed by 0 bases and 9 bases, with 8 bases remaining between them. Germline-derived CDR1 and CDR2 are LGHNA and YNFKEQ. CDR3 length: 12 amino acids. The CDR3 region is CASSQEPSSYTF. CDR3 in DNA: TGTGCCAGCAGCCAAGAACCGTCGAGCTACACCTTC.

The chain joins TRBV6-4 to TRBJ2-2; no definite D call. The germline V gene has CDR1 MRHNA and CDR2 SNTAGT. Trimming took off 4 bases at V and 7 bases at J, with 10 bases between the two ends. The CDR3 sequence is 13 residues long. CDR3 sequence reads: CASSAPEDGELFF. CDR3 in DNA: TGTGCCAGCAGTGCCCCTGAGGACGGGGAGCTGTTTTTT.

V is TRBV14 and J is TRBJ1-1; no firm D call. CDR3 size: 12 residues. V dropped 4 bases and J dropped 2 bases, with 5 bases sitting between them. Germline values: CDR1 SGHDN, CDR2 FVKESK. Written as DNA, the CDR3 is TGTGCCAGCAGCCGGGGTAACACTGAAGCTTTCTTT. This encodes CASSRGNTEAFF.

This clone occurred a few times. J is TRBJ2-3 and V is TRBV6-5; 8 nucleotides match TRBD2. The CDR3 has 15 residues. The germline V gene encodes CDR1 MNHEY and CDR2 SVGAGI. Trimming cost V 5 bases and J 3 bases; bases outside gene matches: 7. The CDR3 is CASSNPRGGTDTQYF. The CDR3 bases are TGTGCCAGCAGTAACCCCCGGGGGGGTACAGATACGCAGTATTTT.

The chain recombines TRBV19 with TRBJ1-2; D remains unclear. Trimming removed 6 bases from V and 4 bases from J, with 12 bases in between. CDR3 size: 13 residues. Germline V lookup: CDR1 LNHDA, CDR2 SQIVND (reference sequence). CDR3 region: CASSLQNAYGYTF. CDR3 nucleotide sequence: TGTGCCAGTAGCTTACAGAATGCCTATGGCTACACCTTC. The full variable domain, with the rest looked up from reference TRBV19 and TRBJ1-2, is DGGITQSPKYLFRKEGQNVTLSCEQNLNHDAMYWYRQDPGQGLRLIYYSQIVNDFQKGDIAEGYSVSREKKESFPLTVTSAQKNPTAFYLCASSLQNAYGYTFGSGTRLTVV.